The next 15 T cell receptor beta chains were all read from a single sample in a study of OX40 agonist ivuxolimab in advanced cancers. The assay was immunoSEQ multiplex PCR, and TCRdb's table has in-frame clones only and misses some. This repertoire shows under 75,000 clones, about nine tenths found once; its top ten account for 25%. The sample consisted of CD4+ or CD8+ T cells sorted from blood, taken in a trial of the OX40 agonist ivuxolimab. The source of these receptors is an adult with an advanced solid tumor such as melanoma, head and neck, liver or kidney cancer.

The genes are TRBV7-8 and TRBJ2-7; D is unclear. The CDR3 runs to 13 residues. V lost 7 bases and J lost 5, with 15 bases in between. The V gene's germline CDR1 is SGHVS and CDR2 FQNEAQ. CDR3 bases: TGTGCCAGCACCCCTATGGATGACGACGAGCAGTACTTC. It encodes CASTPMDDDEQYF.

The V gene is TRBV7-9, the J gene TRBJ2-7, with D perhaps TRBD2 (5 bases). The CDR3 is made up of 17 amino acids. V was trimmed by 4 bases and J by 2 bases, leaving 21 bases between them. The V gene's germline CDR1 is SEHNR and CDR2 FQNEAQ (reference sequence). The CDR3, as DNA: TGTGCCAGCAGCTCCACAGCGGAGGAAAACACCGCCTACGAGCAGTACTTC. Its protein product is CASSSTAEENTAYEQYF.

The V gene is TRBV19, the J gene TRBJ1-1, with D unclear. This CDR3 region has 13 residues. V lost 7 bases, J lost 0 bases, and 9 bases lay in between. Germline V gene sequence: CDR1 LNHDA, CDR2 SQIVND (reference sequence). This chain's CDR3 is CASNQAVNTEAFF. The CDR3 region has the DNA TGTGCCAGTAACCAAGCCGTGAACACTGAAGCTTTCTTT.

The rearrangement links TRBV7-9 to TRBJ2-1; 7 bases match TRBD1. The CDR3 extends over 15 amino acids. Per the germline V gene, CDR1 is SEHNR and CDR2 is FQNEAQ (reference sequence). Trimming took 0 bases from V and 4 from J; bases not matched to a gene: 3. The CDR3 DNA reads as TGTGCCAGCAGCTTAGCGGGACAGACTTACAATGAGCAGTTCTTC. It specifies CASSLAGQTYNEQFF.

Notes on this clone: An end of the junction differs from the germline gene, which may be a read error. V is TRBV28 and J is TRBJ2-7; 10 nucleotides agree with TRBD2. Germline assignment: CDR1 MDHEN and CDR2 SYDVKM. There are 14 residues in the CDR3. Written as DNA, the CDR3 is TGTGCCACCAGTGGGACTAGCGTTTCCTACGAGCAGTACTTC. Protein: CATSGTSVSYEQYF.

The chain carries TRBV7-6 and TRBJ1-1; D is unresolved. This CDR3 contains 13 residues. Deletions cut 0 bases from V and 5 bases from J, with 7 bases between. Germline assignment: CDR1 SGHVS and CDR2 FNYEAQ. As DNA, the CDR3 is TGTGCCAGCAGCTTAGCGGATGTGACTGAAGCTTTCTTT. It yields the protein CASSLADVTEAFF.

The chain uses TRBV7-9 and TRBJ2-3; D is unclear. Trimming left V 3 bases short and J 3 bases short, with 13 bases between. CDR1 and CDR2 (germline): SEHNR, FQNEAQ (reference sequence). This CDR3 region has 15 residues. The CDR3 region has the DNA TGTGCCAGCAGCTTTAGCTTCCAGCAAACAGATACGCAGTATTTT. Its protein is CASSFSFQQTDTQYF.

The chain joins TRBV6-5 to TRBJ2-7, with TRBD2 matching 9 bases. After removal of 5 bases from V and 5 bases from J, the junction contained 10 bases not matched to a gene. The CDR3 covers 15 residues. Germline V gives CDR1 MNHEY, CDR2 SVGAGI. The CDR3 protein is CASSGLAGPSDEQYF. Written as DNA, the CDR3 is TGTGCCAGCAGTGGCCTAGCGGGACCCTCGGACGAGCAGTACTTC.

This clone has more than one count but fewer than ten. The chain couples TRBV4-1 to TRBJ2-7; no reliable D call. CDR1 and CDR2 (germline): MGHRA, YSYEKL. V gave up 2 bases and J gave up 3 bases, with 11 bases separating them. The CDR3 runs to 14 residues. This CDR3 reads CASSQPDSGYEQYF. The CDR3 DNA is TGCGCCAGCAGCCAACCGGATTCGGGCTACGAGCAGTACTTC.

Only a few counts were recorded for this clone. The CDR3 loop reads CASSVATSGPQETQYF. In DNA form, the CDR3 reads TGTGCCAGCAGCGTAGCGACTAGCGGACCACAAGAGACCCAGTACTTC. The V call is TRBV9, the J call TRBJ2-5; 9 nucleotides align to TRBD2. CDR1 and CDR2 (germline): SGDLS, YYNGEE. V lost 0 bases, J lost 2 bases, and 5 bases stayed unmatched. This CDR3 comprises 16 residues.

This rearrangement joins TRBV7-8 to TRBJ2-7, with TRBD2 matching over 10 bases. With 3 bases clipped from V and 4 bases from J, the junction kept 6 bases outside the gene matches. Germline loops: CDR1 SGHVS, CDR2 FQNEAQ. This CDR3 is 15 amino acids long. The CDR3 loop reads CASSFRASGSYEQYF. DNA of the CDR3: TGTGCCAGCAGCTTTCGAGCTAGCGGGAGTTACGAGCAGTACTTC.

The chain uses TRBV7-3 and TRBJ2-3; weak D call: TRBD2 (6 bases). This CDR3 is 15 amino acids long. Germline-derived CDR1 and CDR2 are SGHTA and FQGTGA. Trimming removed 2 bases at V and 2 bases at J, with 11 bases between. DNA of the CDR3: TGTGCCAGCAGCTTATACGGGAGTCCCACAGATACGCAGTATTTT. It yields the protein CASSLYGSPTDTQYF.

The CDR3 DNA reads TGTGCCAGCAGCTTAAACCGGGACAGGGTATACGAGCAGTACTTC. Protein product: CASSLNRDRVYEQYF. This chain links TRBV7-6 with TRBJ2-7; 9 positions agree with TRBD1. V was pared by 2 bases and J by 4 bases, with 6 bases of the junction left unmatched. The germline CDR1 and CDR2 sequences are SGHVS and FNYEAQ. The CDR3 runs 15 residues.

CDR3 residues: CASSSGQGALYEQYF. CDR3 nucleotide sequence: TGTGCCAGCAGTTCCGGACAGGGGGCCCTCTACGAGCAGTACTTC. The chain has TRBV28 and TRBJ2-7, with TRBD1 matching over 11 bases. V lost 4 bases, J lost 3 bases, and 5 bases stayed unmatched. This CDR3 is built from 15 residues. Germline CDR1 reads MDHEN; CDR2 reads SYDVKM.

The gene calls are TRBV28 and TRBJ2-7; 8 nucleotides line up with TRBD1. V shed 1 base and J 4 bases; nucleotides not matched to a gene: 9. The germline V gene has CDR1 MDHEN and CDR2 SYDVKM. The CDR3 covers 16 residues. The CDR3: CASSLSNRGILYEQYF. The CDR3 DNA reads as TGTGCCAGCAGTTTATCCAACAGGGGGATCCTGTACGAGCAGTACTTC.